The 20 T cell receptor beta chains given below trace back to one sample, sequenced in a study of cytomegalovirus exposure and HLA in healthy donors. Method: immunoSEQ multiplex PCR; TCRdb's copy keeps in-frame clones and lacks some. Of around 75,000 clones detected, around four fifths appear once; the ten largest clones hold about 3%. Sequenced input: PBMCs. Every receptor here comes from a man aged 25-45 years in good health and CMV-seronegative.

The chain carries TRBV5-1 and TRBJ2-7; 12 bases align to TRBD2. The CDR3 is 16 amino acids. Germline-derived CDR1 and CDR2 are SGHRS and YFSETQ. J gave up 6 bases and V 0 bases, and 7 bases lay outside the gene matches. This chain's CDR3 is CASSLGASGGAFEQYF. The CDR3 DNA follows: TGCGCCAGCAGCTTGGGGGCTAGCGGGGGGGCCTTCGAGCAGTACTTC.

The chain recombines TRBV5-8 with TRBJ1-1; a possible D gene is TRBD1 (5 bases). V lost 0 bases and J 8 bases, leaving 11 bases between the germline ends. There are 13 residues in the CDR3. Per the germline V gene, CDR1 is SGHTS and CDR2 is YDEGEE. The CDR3 sequence: CASSLASREEAFF. In nucleotides, the CDR3 is TGTGCCAGCAGCTTGGCGTCCAGGGAAGAAGCTTTCTTT.

This clone was picked up a small number of times. The chain joins TRBV7-2 to TRBJ1-1; no firm D call. Germline V gene lookup returns CDR1 SGHTA and CDR2 FQGNSA. This CDR3 is 14 amino acids long. With 5 bases removed from V and 0 bases from J, the gap between germline ends came to 10 bases. Written as DNA, the CDR3 is TGTGCCAGCAGCCTCCAGAGGCTGAACACTGAAGCTTTCTTT. It encodes CASSLQRLNTEAFF.

This clone was seen a handful of times. The chain uses TRBV5-1 and TRBJ2-2, with TRBD1 matching 12 bases. Looked up from germline, CDR1 is SGHRS and CDR2 is YFSETQ. V dropped 4 bases and J dropped 7; count of bases not matched to a gene: 5. The CDR3 runs 15 residues. The CDR3 loop reads CASSVGQGAIGELFF. The DNA for the CDR3 is TGCGCCAGCAGCGTGGGACAGGGGGCTATCGGGGAGCTGTTTTTT.

This clone was seen once. The gene calls are TRBV9 and TRBJ2-1; 10 bases are shared with TRBD1. The V segment lost 0 bases and the J segment 10 bases; nucleotides outside the gene matches: 7. CDR1 and CDR2 from the germline V gene are SGDLS and YYNGEE. CDR3 length: 15 residues. The CDR3 coding sequence is TGTGCCAGCAGCGTAGCTGGGACAGGGGCGGGCGAGCAGTTCTTC. This encodes CASSVAGTGAGEQFF.

Only one count was recorded for this clone. The V call is TRBV6-5, the J call TRBJ2-1; 11 bases agree with TRBD2. The V gene end was trimmed by 7 bases and the J gene end by 3 bases; junction bases not matched to a gene: 5. Germline CDR1 is MNHEY and CDR2 is SVGAGI. The CDR3 length is 15 residues. This chain's CDR3 is CASISGTSGYNEQFF. CDR3 nucleotide sequence: TGTGCCAGCATCTCCGGGACTAGCGGCTACAATGAGCAGTTCTTC.

This clone was found a few times. The genes are TRBV30 and TRBJ2-1, with 10 bases matching TRBD2. CDR3 length: 14 residues. Germline V gene lookup returns CDR1 GTSNPN and CDR2 SVGIG (reference sequence). V lost 8 bases to trimming and J lost 7 bases; unmatched junction nucleotides: 11. CDR3 nucleotides: TGTGCCGCGAATAGCGGGAGGTTTAGGAATGAGCAGTTCTTC. Its protein product is CAANSGRFRNEQFF. The full variable domain, in which reference TRBV30 and TRBJ2-1 provide the parts outside the CDR3, is SQTIHQWPATLVQPVGSPLSLECTVEGTSNPNLYWYRQAAGRGLQLLFYSVGIGQISSEVPQNLSASRPQDRQFILSSKKLLLSDSGFYLCAANSGRFRNEQFFGPGTRLTVL.

J is TRBJ2-7 and V is TRBV15, with 9 bases aligning to TRBD1. Trimming cost V 1 base and J 3 bases; bases outside gene matches: 13. CDR1 LNHNV and CDR2 YYDKDF come from the germline V gene (reference sequence). CDR3 length: 18 amino acids. CDR3 protein: CATSRVRTGTGRFYEQYF. The CDR3 DNA sequence: TGTGCCACCAGCAGAGTTCGCACCGGGACAGGGAGGTTCTACGAGCAGTACTTC.

The V call is TRBV28, the J call TRBJ2-2; D is possibly TRBD2 (6 bases). V was pared by 5 bases and J by 7 bases, with 20 bases between. CDR1 and CDR2 from the germline V gene are MDHEN and SYDVKM. The length of the CDR3 is 16 residues. In DNA form, the CDR3 reads TGTGCCAGCAGTCCATGGGGAGGCCCGGAGGACGGGGAGCTGTTTTTT. This codes for CASSPWGGPEDGELFF.

This clone was counted once. This chain connects TRBV28 to TRBJ2-2; D unclear. The CDR3 covers 15 residues. The V end lost 2 bases, the J end lost 3 bases, and 10 bases lay between the germline ends. The germline V gene encodes CDR1 MDHEN and CDR2 SYDVKM. The chain's CDR3 is CASSLTFPDTGELFF. CDR3 DNA: TGTGCCAGCAGTTTAACTTTTCCCGACACCGGGGAGCTGTTTTTT.

The chain carries TRBV4-2 and TRBJ2-2, with 8 bases identical to TRBD2. The J segment lost 0 bases and the V segment lost 4 bases, leaving 22 bases of the junction unmatched. This CDR3 region has 22 residues. The germline gives CDR1 LGHNA, CDR2 YNFKEQ. CDR3 residues: CASSPSHLLYSGTNPNTGELFF. CDR3 DNA: TGTGCCAGCAGCCCGAGCCACCTCCTTTATAGCGGGACTAACCCGAACACCGGGGAGCTGTTTTTT.

This sequence joins TRBV4-1 and TRBJ2-3, with 8 bases matching TRBD2. The CDR3 totals 19 residues. V was clipped by 5 bases and J by 8 bases; unmatched bases: 24. The germline gives CDR1 MGHRA, CDR2 YSYEKL. The CDR3 DNA reads as TGCGCCAGCAGCACGGGACGAATTAGCGGGATGAAGATTCTTGGTACGCAGTATTTT. This encodes CASSTGRISGMKILGTQYF.

This chain links TRBV5-6 with TRBJ2-1; D gene uncertain. From germline, CDR1 is SGHDT and CDR2 YYEEEE. CDR3 size: 11 residues. V lost 2 bases and J lost 10, with 7 bases in between. The CDR3 nucleotides are TGTGCCAGCAGCTTTTCTTTGGAGCAGTTCTTC. Its translation: CASSFSLEQFF.

This chain connects TRBV7-3 to TRBJ2-1; 8 positions match TRBD1. The CDR3 consists of 13 residues. Losses at the gene ends were 4 bases for V and 8 bases for J; bases not matched to a gene: 4. CDR1 and CDR2 (germline): SGHTA, FQGTGA. The CDR3: CASSSNRGDEQFF. The CDR3, as DNA: TGTGCCAGCAGCTCTAACAGGGGGGATGAGCAGTTCTTC.

This chain joins TRBV7-2 and TRBJ1-1; no clear D gene. The CDR3 runs 13 residues. Looked up from germline, CDR1 is SGHTA and CDR2 is FQGNSA. Trimming removed 6 bases from V and 4 bases from J, with 12 bases in between. This CDR3 is CASSLRGATEAFF. The DNA of the CDR3 is TGTGCCAGCAGTCTTCGGGGAGCCACTGAAGCTTTCTTT. Based on the CDR3 plus reference TRBV7-2 and TRBJ1-1, the full variable domain is GAGVSQSPSNKVTEKGKDVELRCDPISGHTALYWYRQSLGQGLEFLIYFQGNSAPDKSGLPSDRFSAERTGGSVSTLTIQRTQQEDSAVYLCASSLRGATEAFFGQGTRLTVV.

This rearrangement joins TRBV27 to TRBJ1-2, with TRBD1 matching 8 bases. This CDR3 comprises 16 residues. The V segment lost 6 bases and the J segment 5 bases; nucleotides outside the gene matches: 14. Germline lookup yields CDR1 MNHEY and CDR2 SMNVEV (reference sequence). CDR3 DNA: TGTGCCAGCAGACCCCCTTTGGGCAGGGGGCATTATGGCTACACCTTC. As protein: CASRPPLGRGHYGYTF.

This chain connects TRBV10-1 to TRBJ2-2; D might be TRBD1 (5 bases). Trimming took 2 bases from V and 6 from J, leaving 13 bases between them. This CDR3 has 15 amino acids. Germline lookup yields CDR1 WNHNN and CDR2 SYGVQD (reference sequence). CDR3 protein: CASSETGQPPGELFF. CDR3 DNA sequence: TGCGCCAGCAGTGAGACCGGACAACCCCCCGGGGAGCTGTTTTTT.

V is TRBV4-2 and J is TRBJ2-7, with D unresolved. The CDR3 length is 15 residues. Germline CDR1 is LGHNA and CDR2 is YNFKEQ. Trimming removed 4 bases from V and 0 bases from J, with 13 bases in between. CDR3 in DNA: TGTGCCAGCAGCCCACCTCAGCGTCGCTCCTACGAGCAGTACTTC. It specifies CASSPPQRRSYEQYF.

The chain couples TRBV18 to TRBJ1-3; 10 bases align to TRBD1. CDR1 KGHSH and CDR2 LQKENI come from the germline V gene. V shed 5 bases and J 4 bases; nucleotides not matched to a gene: 2. The CDR3 covers 14 residues. Here the CDR3 reads CASSETGGGNTIYF. For the CDR3, the DNA is TGTGCCAGCTCAGAGACAGGGGGCGGAAACACCATATATTTT.

V is TRBV4-1 and J is TRBJ2-1; D is uncertain. This CDR3 comprises 19 residues. V was clipped by 5 bases and J by 0 bases, with 23 bases between them. Germline CDR1 MGHRA, CDR2 YSYEKL. The CDR3 sequence is CASSYRPPRLPSSYNEQFF. Written as DNA, the CDR3 is TGCGCCAGCAGCTATAGGCCCCCGAGGCTGCCGAGCTCCTACAATGAGCAGTTCTTC.